This TCR beta chain was identified during a study of blood T cell repertoires in COVID-19. Turning to the study itself: Samples of COVID-19 (acute and convalescent) were obtained from the United States, Italy and Spain.

Germline values: CDR1 LNHDA, CDR2 SQIVND (reference sequence). The CDR3 is 15 residues long. The trim removed 3 bases at V and 0 bases at J, leaving 0 bases unmatched. The repertoire was sequenced with immunoSEQ multiplex PCR; TCRdb's copy has only in-frame clones and lacks some. The sample contains approximately 280,000 clones, about nine tenths of which appear only once. This clone was counted many times. The genes are TRBV19 and TRBJ1-3; 9 positions agree with TRBD1. Sequences were obtained from peripheral blood. The source of this sequence is a woman aged 25 to 45 with COVID-19, enrolled during active disease. Here the CDR3 reads CASSMDRGSGNTIYF. CDR3 nucleotide sequence: TGTGCCAGTAGTATGGACAGGGGCTCTGGAAACACCATATATTTT.